This entry lists 9 T cell receptor beta chains sequenced from one sample in a study of T-cell reconstitution after alpha-beta-depleted transplantation in children. The TCRbeta library was prepared with unique molecular identifiers. TCRdb reprocessed the PCR reads via MiXCR and lists one record per CDR3 protein. This table has hundreds of thousands of distinct CDR3 sequences, roughly 15% appearing once. Source: PBMCs, mostly from graft donor cells, taken 360 days after TCRalphabeta/CD19-depleted stem cell transplant. The source is a male patient under 10 years old who had a stem cell transplant for acute lymphoblastic leukemia, so the T cells may come from the graft donor.

This clonotype was seen only a few times. V usage is TRBV5-6 and J usage is TRBJ1-2; D is unresolved. This CDR3 spans 19 amino acids. With 1 base removed from V and 2 bases from J, the gap between germline ends came to 24 bases. CDR1 SGHDT and CDR2 YYEEEE come from the germline V gene. Here the CDR3 reads CASSLFLERGRDRNYGYTF. As DNA, the CDR3 is TGTGCCAGCAGCTTGTTTCTTGAAAGAGGACGCGACCGAAACTATGGCTACACCTTC.

The J gene is TRBJ2-7, the V gene TRBV7-6; D may be TRBD1 (6 bases). V lost 0 bases, J lost 5 bases, and 11 bases lay in between. The germline CDR1 and CDR2 sequences are SGHVS and FNYEAQ. CDR3 size: 14 residues. As DNA, the CDR3 is TGTGCCAGCAGCTTAGCGGGCAGGGGCCACGAGCAGTACTTC. As protein: CASSLAGRGHEQYF.

This chain links TRBV12-3 or TRBV12-4 with TRBJ2-3; 9 nucleotides line up with TRBD1. The trim removed 6 bases at V and 6 bases at J, leaving 10 bases unmatched. The CDR3 consists of 15 residues. The CDR3 sequence: CASRWTGVRADTQYF. CDR3 nucleotide sequence: TGTGCCAGCAGATGGACAGGGGTACGCGCCGATACGCAGTATTTT.

This clonotype was recorded a few times. This rearrangement joins TRBV5-1 to TRBJ2-7, with 8 bases identical to TRBD1. This CDR3 has 13 residues. J gave up 8 bases and V 3 bases, and 7 bases lay outside the gene matches. Per germline, CDR1 SGHRS and CDR2 YFSETQ. CDR3 coding DNA: TGCGCCAGCAGCTCATCAGGGGGCGTCAAGCAGTACTTC. Protein sequence: CASSSSGGVKQYF.

This clonotype turned up a few times. This chain joins TRBV9 and TRBJ1-1, with D unresolved. The germline CDR1 and CDR2 sequences are SGDLS and YYNGEE. V lost 0 bases and J lost 6, with 15 bases in between. The CDR3 consists of 15 residues. This chain's CDR3 is CASSVDYTSGPEAFF. The DNA of the CDR3 is TGTGCCAGCAGCGTAGATTACACGTCTGGCCCTGAAGCTTTCTTT.

This clonotype was counted only a few times. This chain joins TRBV28 and TRBJ2-1, with D maybe TRBD1 (6 bases). The CDR3 spans 15 residues. CDR1 and CDR2 from the germline V gene are MDHEN and SYDVKM. The V end lost 5 bases, the J end lost 3 bases, and 14 bases lay between the germline ends. The DNA of the CDR3 is TGTGCCAGCAGTCTAAACAGGGTCGGCTACAATGAGCAGTTCTTC. The encoded protein is CASSLNRVGYNEQFF.

This clonotype showed up just a few times. The V gene is TRBV28, the J gene TRBJ2-1; D is unresolved. The CDR3 is 13 residues long. The V and J ends lost 5 bases and 6 bases respectively, with 11 bases between them. Germline V lookup: CDR1 MDHEN, CDR2 SYDVKM. The DNA for the CDR3 is TGTGCCAGCAGTCTAACTGACCGCAATGAGCAGTTCTTC. Translated, it gives CASSLTDRNEQFF.

This clonotype has ten or more counts. The rearrangement joins TRBV20-1 to TRBJ2-1; 8 bases are shared with TRBD2. The CDR3 loop spans 15 amino acids. V lost 1 base, J lost 4 bases, and 6 bases stayed unmatched. Germline V gives CDR1 DFQATT, CDR2 SNEGSKA (reference sequence). The CDR3 spells CSARGGSGRYNEQFF. The CDR3 DNA sequence: TGCAGTGCTAGAGGTGGGAGCGGGAGATACAATGAGCAGTTCTTC.

This rearrangement joins TRBV7-2 to TRBJ2-1; 10 bases fit TRBD2. After removal of 5 bases from V and 3 bases from J, the junction contained 13 bases not matched to a gene. This CDR3 has 18 amino acids. Germline loops: CDR1 SGHTA, CDR2 FQGNSA. CDR3 DNA sequence: TGTGCCAGCAGCCATAGCGCTAGCGGGAGATACTTCTACAATGAGCAGTTCTTC. Its protein product is CASSHSASGRYFYNEQFF.